This T cell receptor beta chain was found in a study of control samples from healthy donors and cancer patients. The V and J ends lost 6 bases and 7 bases respectively, with 10 bases between them. In germline, CDR1 is MNHEY, CDR2 SVGAGI. CDR3 size: 12 residues. Produced via immunoSEQ multiplex PCR; TCRdb's table is partial and in-frame only. Of 78,000 or so clones listed, 84% are singletons. Sequenced material: blood. The source is a man aged 45 to 65 in good health. The V gene is TRBV6-5, the J gene TRBJ1-5; unclear D gene. The CDR3 region has the DNA TGTGCCAGCAGCGAGTTGTTACAGCCCCAGCATTTT. Its protein is CASSELLQPQHF.